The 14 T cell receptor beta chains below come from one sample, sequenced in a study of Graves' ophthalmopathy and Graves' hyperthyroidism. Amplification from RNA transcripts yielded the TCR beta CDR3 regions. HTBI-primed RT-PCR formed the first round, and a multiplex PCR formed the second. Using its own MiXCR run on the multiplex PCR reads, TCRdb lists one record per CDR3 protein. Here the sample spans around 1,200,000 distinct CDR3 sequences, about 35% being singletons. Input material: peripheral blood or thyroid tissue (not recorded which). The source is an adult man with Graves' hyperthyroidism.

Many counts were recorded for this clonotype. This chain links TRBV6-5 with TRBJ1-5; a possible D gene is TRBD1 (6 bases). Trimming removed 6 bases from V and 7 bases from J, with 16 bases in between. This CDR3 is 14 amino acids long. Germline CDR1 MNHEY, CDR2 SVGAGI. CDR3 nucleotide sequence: TGTGCCAGCAGCAACGGGGGCTCTTGGCAGCCCCAGCATTTT. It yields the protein CASSNGGSWQPQHF.

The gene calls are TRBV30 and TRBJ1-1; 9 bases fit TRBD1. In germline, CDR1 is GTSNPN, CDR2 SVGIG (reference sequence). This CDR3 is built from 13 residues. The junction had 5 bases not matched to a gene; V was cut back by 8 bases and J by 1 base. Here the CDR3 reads CAGQGPGNTEAFF. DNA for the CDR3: TGTGCCGGACAGGGGCCGGGGAACACTGAAGCTTTCTTT. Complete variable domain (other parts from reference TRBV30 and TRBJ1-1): SQTIHQWPATLVQPVGSPLSLECTVEGTSNPNLYWYRQAAGRGLQLLFYSVGIGQISSEVPQNLSASRPQDRQFILSSKKLLLSDSGFYLCAGQGPGNTEAFFGQGTRLTVV.

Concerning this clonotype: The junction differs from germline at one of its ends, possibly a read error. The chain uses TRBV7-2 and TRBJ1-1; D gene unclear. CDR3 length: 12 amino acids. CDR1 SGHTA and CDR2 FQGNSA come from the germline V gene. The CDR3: CASSIRPVEAFF. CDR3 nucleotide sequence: TGCGCCAGCAGCATCAGGCCAGTTGAAGCTTTCTTT.

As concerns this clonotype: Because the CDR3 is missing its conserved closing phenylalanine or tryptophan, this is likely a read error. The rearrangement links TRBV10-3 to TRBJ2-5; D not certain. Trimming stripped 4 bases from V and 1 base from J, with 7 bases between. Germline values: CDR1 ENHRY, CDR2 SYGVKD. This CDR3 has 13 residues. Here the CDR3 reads CAISGTGQETQYL. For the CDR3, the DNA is TGTGCCATCAGTGGTACGGGCCAAGAGACCCAGTACCTC.

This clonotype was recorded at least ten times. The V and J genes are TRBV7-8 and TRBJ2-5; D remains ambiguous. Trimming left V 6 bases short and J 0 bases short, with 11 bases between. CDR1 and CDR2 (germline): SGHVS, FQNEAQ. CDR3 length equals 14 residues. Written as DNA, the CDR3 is TGTGCCAGCAGTTTACGCGCAAACCAAGAGACCCAGTACTTC. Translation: CASSLRANQETQYF.

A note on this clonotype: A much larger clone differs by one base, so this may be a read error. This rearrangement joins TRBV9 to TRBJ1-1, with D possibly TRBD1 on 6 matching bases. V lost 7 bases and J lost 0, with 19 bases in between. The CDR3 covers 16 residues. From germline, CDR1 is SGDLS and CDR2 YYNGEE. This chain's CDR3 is CASGASQGSMNTEAFF. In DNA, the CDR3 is TGTGCCAGCGGCGCCTCACAGGGCTCTATGAACACTGAAGCTTTCTTT.

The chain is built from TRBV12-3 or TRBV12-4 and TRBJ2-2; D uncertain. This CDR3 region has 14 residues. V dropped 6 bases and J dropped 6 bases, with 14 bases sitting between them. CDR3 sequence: CASSHSPRSGELFF. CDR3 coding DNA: TGTGCCAGCAGCCATAGCCCGAGGTCCGGGGAGCTGTTTTTT.

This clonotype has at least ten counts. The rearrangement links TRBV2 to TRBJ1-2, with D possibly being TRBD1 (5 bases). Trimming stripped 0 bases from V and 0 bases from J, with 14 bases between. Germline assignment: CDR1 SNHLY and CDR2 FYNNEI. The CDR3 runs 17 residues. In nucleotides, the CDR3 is TGTGCCAGCAGTGAAGCGGGACTGCGCAAAGCTAACTATGGCTACACCTTC. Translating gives CASSEAGLRKANYGYTF.

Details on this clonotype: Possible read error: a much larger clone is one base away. CDR3 nucleotide sequence: TGTGCCAGCAGTTACTGGAATAATTCACCCCCCCACTTT. Its translation is CASSYWNNSPPHF. The chain has TRBV2 and TRBJ1-6; no clear D. CDR3 length: 13 residues. The germline V gene encodes CDR1 SNHLY and CDR2 FYNNEI.

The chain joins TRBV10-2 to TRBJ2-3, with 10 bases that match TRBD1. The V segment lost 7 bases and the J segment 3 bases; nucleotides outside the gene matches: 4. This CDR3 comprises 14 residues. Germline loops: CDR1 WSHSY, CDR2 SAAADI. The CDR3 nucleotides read TGCGCCAGCATGGACAGGGGGATGACAGATACGCAGTATTTT. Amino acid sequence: CASMDRGMTDTQYF.

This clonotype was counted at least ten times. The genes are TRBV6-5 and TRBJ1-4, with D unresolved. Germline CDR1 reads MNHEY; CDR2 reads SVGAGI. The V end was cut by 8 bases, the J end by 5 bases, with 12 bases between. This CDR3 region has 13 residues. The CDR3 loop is CASERQKNEKLFF. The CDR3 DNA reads TGTGCCAGCGAACGGCAGAAGAATGAAAAACTGTTTTTT.

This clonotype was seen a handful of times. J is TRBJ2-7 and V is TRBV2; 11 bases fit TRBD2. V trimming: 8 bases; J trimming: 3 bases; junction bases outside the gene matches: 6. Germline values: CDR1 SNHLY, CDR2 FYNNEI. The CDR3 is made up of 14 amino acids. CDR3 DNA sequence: TGTGCCAGCCATGAGGGGACTAGCGGCTACGAGCAGTACTTC. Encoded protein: CASHEGTSGYEQYF.

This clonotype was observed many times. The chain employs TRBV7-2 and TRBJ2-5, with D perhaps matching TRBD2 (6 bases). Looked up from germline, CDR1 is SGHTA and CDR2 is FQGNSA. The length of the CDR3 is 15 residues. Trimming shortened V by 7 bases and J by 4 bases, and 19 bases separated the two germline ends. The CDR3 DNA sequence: TGTGCCAGCACCAGGGTTTCGACTAGTGGAGAGACCCAGTACTTC. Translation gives CASTRVSTSGETQYF.

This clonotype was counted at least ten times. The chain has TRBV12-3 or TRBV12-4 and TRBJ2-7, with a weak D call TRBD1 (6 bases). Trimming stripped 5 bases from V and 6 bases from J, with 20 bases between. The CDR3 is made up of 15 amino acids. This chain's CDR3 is CASSPPRGRGGEQYF. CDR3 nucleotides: TGTGCCAGCAGTCCCCCGAGGGGCAGGGGTGGCGAGCAGTACTTC.